This TCR beta chain was sequenced during a study of blood T cell repertoires in COVID-19. About the study: Sites across the United States, Italy and Spain contributed samples from acute and convalescent COVID-19.

This table comes from immunoSEQ multiplex PCR, and its TCRdb copy is limited to in-frame clones, with some not included. The table has around 180,000 clones, roughly 90% seen once. Deletions cut 3 bases from V and 2 bases from J, with 11 bases between. The CDR3 has 14 amino acids. Germline assignment: CDR1 MDHEN and CDR2 SYDVKM. The V and J genes are TRBV28 and TRBJ2-7, with TRBD2 as a possible D gene (6 bases). The sequenced sample consisted of peripheral blood. The receptor's source is a man in his sixties or seventies with active or convalescent COVID-19. The DNA of the CDR3 is TGTGCCAGCAGTTTCGGAGGGAACCCCTACGAGCAGTACTTC. Its protein product is CASSFGGNPYEQYF.